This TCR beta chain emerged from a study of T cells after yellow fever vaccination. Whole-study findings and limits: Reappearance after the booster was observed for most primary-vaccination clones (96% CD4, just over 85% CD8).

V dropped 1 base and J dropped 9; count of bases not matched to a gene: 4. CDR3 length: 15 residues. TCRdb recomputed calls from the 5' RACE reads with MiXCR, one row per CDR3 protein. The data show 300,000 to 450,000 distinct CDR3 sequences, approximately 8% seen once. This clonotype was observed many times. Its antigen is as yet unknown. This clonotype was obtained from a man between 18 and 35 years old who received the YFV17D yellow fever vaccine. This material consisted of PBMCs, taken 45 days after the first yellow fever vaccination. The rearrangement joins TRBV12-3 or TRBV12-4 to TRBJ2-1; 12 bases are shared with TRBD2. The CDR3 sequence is CASSLEGLAGGEQFF. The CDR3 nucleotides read TGTGCCAGCAGTTTAGAGGGACTAGCGGGCGGTGAGCAGTTCTTC.